These 16 T cell receptor beta chains share one sample of origin, sequenced in a study of CD8 T cells in Susac syndrome (dated by TCRdb to about 2019). The receptor library was made with the immunoSEQ multiplex PCR assay. RNA was extracted using the RNeasy kit, and about 0.5 to 1 microgram was reverse transcribed with random hexamers. TCRdb trimmed the raw reads at Q25, called clones with MiXCR and kept productive beta chains. Duplicate CDR3 protein sequences are folded into a single record with the most common DNA and genes. In all, the sample holds a few hundred thousand distinct CDR3 sequences, and 95% of those were seen once. Roughly 0.09% of the sample lies in the top ten. The sample consisted of CD4+ T cells from PBMCs. Receptors were obtained from a human donor with multiple sclerosis.

The chain is built from TRBV7-8 and TRBJ2-7, with D possibly TRBD2 on 5 matching bases. The CDR3 consists of 15 residues. Looked up from germline, CDR1 is SGHVS and CDR2 is FQNEAQ. V was shortened by 1 base and J by 6 bases, with 16 bases between the two germline ends. For the CDR3, the DNA is TGTGCCAGCAGCTTAGTGTCCGGGGTTCGTGGCGAGCAGTACTTC. Protein product: CASSLVSGVRGEQYF.

The chain uses TRBV12-3 or TRBV12-4 and TRBJ2-5, with D possibly matching TRBD2 (5 bases). Trimming removed 5 bases at V and 3 bases at J, with 10 bases between. The CDR3 totals 13 residues. The CDR3 DNA reads as TGTGCCAGCAGTCTCGGGATCAAAGAGACCCAGTACTTC. Translation: CASSLGIKETQYF.

The V gene is TRBV20-1, the J gene TRBJ2-7, with 7 nucleotides matching TRBD2. The CDR3 length is 14 residues. The germline CDR1 and CDR2 sequences are DFQATT and SNEGSKA (reference sequence). V lost 3 bases, J lost 0 bases, and 5 bases stayed unmatched. The CDR3 loop reads CSARVSGASYEQYF. Here the CDR3 DNA reads TGCAGTGCTAGGGTGAGCGGGGCCTCCTACGAGCAGTACTTC.

The chain couples TRBV7-2 to TRBJ2-3, with a possible D match to TRBD2 (5 bases). CDR1 and CDR2 (germline): SGHTA, FQGNSA. V was cut by 2 bases and J by 4 bases, with 16 bases left in between. The CDR3 totals 16 residues. The CDR3 reads CASSLSRLGSSDTQYF. In DNA, the CDR3 is TGTGCCAGCAGCTTATCGAGACTGGGGAGTTCAGATACGCAGTATTTT.

CDR3 nucleotide sequence: TGTGCCAGCAGCCAAGCAGTGCCTAGCGGGGCCTACGAGCAGTACTTC. Protein sequence: CASSQAVPSGAYEQYF. This chain joins TRBV4-2 and TRBJ2-7; TRBD2 matches 9 bases. Germline trimming cut 1 base from V and 2 bases from J; bases unmatched to any gene: 6. CDR3 length: 16 amino acids. CDR1 LGHNA and CDR2 YNFKEQ come from the germline V gene.

V gene TRBV12-3 or TRBV12-4 combines with J gene TRBJ1-5; possibly TRBD1 for D (5 bases). V was shortened by 6 bases and J by 4 bases, with 10 bases between the two germline ends. The CDR3 is 13 amino acids. In DNA form, the CDR3 reads TGTGCCAGCAGCCCGGGGACTAATCAGCCCCAGCATTTT. Translating it yields CASSPGTNQPQHF.

The chain links TRBV7-6 to TRBJ2-2, with D uncertain. V was clipped by 2 bases and J by 6 bases, with 7 bases between them. The CDR3 covers 13 residues. The germline CDR1 and CDR2 sequences are SGHVS and FNYEAQ. CDR3 bases: TGTGCCAGCAGCTTAAAGGGCTCCGGGGAGCTGTTTTTT. It is translated as CASSLKGSGELFF.

The rearrangement uses TRBV29-1 and TRBJ1-4; 10 bases line up with TRBD1. This CDR3 is 13 amino acids long. Per germline, CDR1 SQVTM and CDR2 ANQGSEA. V was pared by 7 bases and J by 8 bases, with 7 bases of the junction left unmatched. The CDR3 DNA sequence: TGCAGCGCCTCAGGGACAGGGGTCGAAAAACTGTTTTTT. Residues: CSASGTGVEKLFF.

This chain uses TRBV27 with TRBJ1-5, with D hard to call. The V gene's germline CDR1 is MNHEY and CDR2 SMNVEV (reference sequence). Deletions cut 6 bases from V and 4 bases from J, with 13 bases between. The CDR3 covers 14 residues. CDR3 coding DNA: TGTGCCAGCAGGATGTCGGCCCCGAATCAGCCCCAGCATTTT. Translation gives CASRMSAPNQPQHF.

The genes are TRBV3-1 and TRBJ1-5; 8 bases fit TRBD1. The CDR3 length is 15 residues. V shed 1 base, J shed 6 bases, and the junction held 5 bases outside the gene matches. Germline V CDR1 and CDR2: LGHDT, YNNKEL (reference sequence). In DNA, the CDR3 is TGTGCCAGCAGCCAAGCCGGAGACAGGGGTCAGCCCCAGCATTTT. Residues: CASSQAGDRGQPQHF.

This chain connects TRBV5-4 to TRBJ2-7; D is ambiguous. Germline V gives CDR1 SGHNT, CDR2 YYREEE (reference sequence). CDR3 length: 12 residues. The germline V and J ends were trimmed by 1 base and 6 bases, with 8 bases remaining between them. CDR3 loop: CASSLFSSEQYF. The CDR3 region has the DNA TGTGCCAGCAGCTTGTTCTCGTCCGAGCAGTACTTC.

This clonotype showed up just a few times. J is TRBJ2-1 and V is TRBV7-2; 13 bases match TRBD2. The CDR3 consists of 15 residues. V lost 5 bases to trimming and J lost 6 bases; unmatched junction nucleotides: 4. Germline lookup yields CDR1 SGHTA and CDR2 FQGNSA. CDR3 sequence reads: CASSPRTSGSNEQFF. DNA of the CDR3: TGTGCCAGCAGCCCCCGGACTAGCGGGAGCAATGAGCAGTTCTTC.

The chain links TRBV20-1 to TRBJ2-7; TRBD1 matches 8 bases. This CDR3 comprises 14 residues. Germline CDR1 DFQATT, CDR2 SNEGSKA (reference sequence). After removal of 2 bases from V and 5 bases from J, the junction contained 8 bases not matched to a gene. The CDR3 loop is CSARYSGGLNEQYF. DNA of the CDR3: TGCAGTGCTAGATATTCAGGGGGCCTCAACGAGCAGTACTTC.

The gene calls are TRBV5-1 and TRBJ2-5; possibly TRBD1 for D (6 bases). This CDR3 spans 16 amino acids. The V end was cut by 2 bases, the J end by 2 bases, with 16 bases between. CDR1 and CDR2 from the germline V gene are SGHRS and YFSETQ. This CDR3 is CASSFGAGARQETQYF. CDR3 in DNA: TGCGCCAGCAGCTTCGGCGCAGGGGCGAGGCAAGAGACCCAGTACTTC.

The sample holds one count of this clonotype. The chain recombines TRBV20-1 with TRBJ2-1; tentatively, D is TRBD2 (6 bases). The CDR3 runs to 16 residues. Trimming took 6 bases from V and 6 from J, leaving 24 bases between them. Germline loops: CDR1 DFQATT, CDR2 SNEGSKA (reference sequence). The CDR3 region has the DNA TGCAGTGCATCTTCTCACGGGAGTGTTCTCGGCAATGAGCAGTTCTTC. Its translation: CSASSHGSVLGNEQFF.

The gene calls are TRBV20-1 and TRBJ1-1; TRBD1 is a possible D gene (6 bases). CDR1 DFQATT and CDR2 SNEGSKA come from the germline V gene (reference sequence). Trimming removed 0 bases at V and 1 base at J, with 12 bases between. The CDR3 loop spans 15 amino acids. The CDR3 spells CSARELGQKNTEAFF. The CDR3 region has the DNA TGCAGTGCTAGAGAACTAGGACAGAAGAACACTGAAGCTTTCTTT.